This TCR beta chain stems from a study of T cell changes during pregnancy in multiple sclerosis. The CDR3 spans 14 residues. Per germline, CDR1 SEHNR and CDR2 FQNEAQ (reference sequence). Trimming pared 2 bases from V and 5 bases from J, leaving 12 bases between. Sequencing was performed with immunoSEQ multiplex PCR; in TCRdb, only in-frame clones are kept and a portion is missing. The sample lists fewer than 45,000 clones, around 93% occurring once. This specimen consisted of CD4+ T cells from peripheral blood mononuclear cells, obtained in the third trimester of pregnancy. This rearrangement joins TRBV7-9 to TRBJ2-5, with D perhaps TRBD2 (7 bases). This clonotype was obtained from a female donor in good health, enrolled as a control in a pregnancy study. The CDR3 region is CASSLMGGGETQYF. CDR3 bases: TGTGCCAGCAGCTTAATGGGGGGGGGCGAGACCCAGTACTTC.